The next 26 T cell receptor beta chains were all read from a single sample in a study of T cells in Graves' hyperthyroidism and ophthalmopathy (dated by TCRdb to between 2018 and 2021). The library was obtained by multiplex PCR. Sequencing took place on an Illumina HiSeq 2000. The TCR beta CDR3 regions were amplified from the RNA transcripts. The first round of RT-PCR for the TCR CDR3 was performed with the HTBI primer set and the Qiagen OneStep RT-PCR kit. Through fastp at Q25 and MiXCR, TCRdb rebuilt clones from the public reads, retaining in-frame beta chains. Rows are combined by CDR3 protein, so each entry shows the most common genes and DNA. The sample includes about 360,000 distinct CDR3 sequences, with 15% to 17% observed a single time. Around a quarter of the sample is taken by the ten largest. The sample comprised blood. The source is a woman in her late teens or twenties with Graves' hyperthyroidism that later progressed to Graves' ophthalmopathy.

The table lists this clonotype with many counts. The CDR3, as DNA: TGTGCCAGCAGCGGAACTAGCGGACCGCAAGAGACCCAGTACTTC. Its protein is CASSGTSGPQETQYF. The V call is TRBV9, the J call TRBJ2-5; 8 bases are a match to TRBD2. Per the germline V gene, CDR1 is SGDLS and CDR2 is YYNGEE. V was clipped by 3 bases and J by 2 bases; unmatched bases: 6. CDR3 size: 15 residues. Full variable domain (outside the CDR3, taken from reference TRBV9 and TRBJ2-5): DSGVTQTPKHLITATGQRVTLRCSPRSGDLSVYWYQQSLDQGLQFLIQYYNGEERAKGNILERFSAQQFPDLHSELNLSSLELGDSALYFCASSGTSGPQETQYFGPGTRLLVL.

Many counts were recorded for this clonotype. V and J are TRBV18 and TRBJ1-4; D is possibly TRBD1 (6 bases). CDR1 is KGHSH, CDR2 LQKENI, per germline. V gave up 10 bases and J gave up 7 bases, with 16 bases separating them. The CDR3 is made up of 13 amino acids. Here the CDR3 DNA reads TGTGCCACCAACAGGGAGAACCGTGAAAAACTGTTTTTT. Amino acids: CATNRENREKLFF.

At least ten counts were recorded for this clonotype. The CDR3 nucleotides are TGTGCCAGCAGTTTACGGGGGGCCGGTCAGACTGAAGCTTTCTTT. Its protein is CASSLRGAGQTEAFF. V and J are TRBV12-3 or TRBV12-4 and TRBJ1-1; TRBD1 might be the D (6 bases). This CDR3 spans 15 amino acids. V gave up 2 bases and J gave up 5 bases, with 15 bases separating them.

This clonotype has a count of ten or more. The V gene is TRBV20-1, the J gene TRBJ2-1; TRBD2 is a possible D gene (6 bases). The CDR3 runs 15 residues. From germline, CDR1 is DFQATT and CDR2 SNEGSKA (reference sequence). Trimming removed 0 bases from V and 1 base from J, with 10 bases in between. The CDR3 DNA reads TGCAGTGCTAGAGAGGGGACTTCTTCCTACAATGAGCAGTTCTTC. Amino acids: CSAREGTSSYNEQFF.

Comment on this clonotype: A much bigger clone sits one base away, suggesting this may be a read error. The chain has TRBV27 and TRBJ2-7; D may correspond to TRBD1 or TRBD2 (5 bases each). With the DNA end fitting TRBJ2-1 better, the J assignment may be wrong. Germline values: CDR1 MNHEY, CDR2 SMNVEV (reference sequence). This CDR3 has 12 amino acids. DNA for the CDR3: TGTGCCAGCAGGTCAGGGACCTACGAGCAGTTCTTC. Translating it yields CASRSGTYEQFF.

This clonotype was recorded many times. The V call is TRBV7-9, the J call TRBJ2-2, with TRBD1 as a possible D gene (5 bases). The germline gives CDR1 SEHNR, CDR2 FQNEAQ (reference sequence). V gave up 4 bases and J gave up 3 bases, with 9 bases separating them. The CDR3 spans 14 residues. In DNA, the CDR3 is TGTGCCAGCAGCTCCGACAGATACACCGGGGAGCTGTTTTTT. It yields the protein CASSSDRYTGELFF.

This chain connects TRBV4-1 to TRBJ2-7; 10 bases align to TRBD1. CDR1 is MGHRA and CDR2 is YSYEKL in the germline V gene. The ends lost 2 bases at V and 4 bases at J; junction bases unmatched: 8. This CDR3 spans 16 amino acids. CDR3 bases: TGCGCCAGCAGCCAATTTTCCGGACAGGGGGGATACGAGCAGTACTTC. Residues: CASSQFSGQGGYEQYF.

V is TRBV6-2 or TRBV6-3 and J is TRBJ1-5, with TRBD1 matching over 7 bases. Trimming took 0 bases from V and 3 from J; bases not matched to a gene: 8. The germline gives CDR1 MNHEY, CDR2 SVGEGT. The CDR3 length is 17 residues. The CDR3: CASSYSTRDRINQPQHF. The CDR3 DNA is TGTGCCAGCAGTTACTCGACCCGGGACAGAATCAATCAGCCCCAGCATTTT.

This clonotype has a count of ten or more. The gene calls are TRBV14 and TRBJ2-7; 9 positions agree with TRBD2. The CDR3 runs to 16 residues. J lost 4 bases, V lost 0 bases, and 7 bases had no gene match. The germline V gene has CDR1 SGHDN and CDR2 FVKESK. CDR3 protein: CASSQELAGEGYEQYF. CDR3 coding DNA: TGTGCCAGCAGCCAAGAGTTAGCGGGAGAAGGGTACGAGCAGTACTTC.

Only one count was recorded for this clonotype. The CDR3 loop reads CASSLSGTANQPQHF. CDR3 DNA sequence: TGTGCCAGCAGTTTATCGGGGACGGCGAATCAGCCCCAGCATTTT. The chain is built from TRBV27 and TRBJ1-5; tentative D call: TRBD1 (5 bases). Trimming pared 0 bases from V and 4 bases from J, leaving 10 bases between. This CDR3 has 15 amino acids. The germline gives CDR1 MNHEY, CDR2 SMNVEV (reference sequence).

This clonotype has ten or more counts. The chain joins TRBV28 to TRBJ2-3; 8 nucleotides agree with TRBD2. Looked up from germline, CDR1 is MDHEN and CDR2 is SYDVKM. The CDR3 is 17 amino acids. With 6 bases clipped from V and 3 bases from J, the junction kept 14 bases outside the gene matches. CDR3 in amino acids: CASSPDSPSGRTDTQYF. CDR3 DNA sequence: TGTGCCAGCAGCCCAGATTCTCCTAGCGGGCGGACAGATACGCAGTATTTT. The full variable domain, its missing parts supplied by reference TRBV28 and TRBJ2-3, is DVKVTQSSRYLVKRTGEKVFLECVQDMDHENMFWYRQDPGLGLRLIYFSYDVKMKEKGDIPEGYSVSREKKERFSLILESASTNQTSMYLCASSPDSPSGRTDTQYFGPGTRLTVL.

The V call is TRBV2, the J call TRBJ1-2; 9 bases are shared with TRBD1. The CDR3 spans 13 residues. With 6 bases clipped from V and 7 bases from J, the junction kept 6 bases outside the gene matches. CDR1 SNHLY and CDR2 FYNNEI come from the germline V gene. CDR3 amino acids: CASSSTGGLGYTF. CDR3 DNA: TGTGCCAGCAGCTCGACAGGGGGACTTGGCTACACCTTC.

This clonotype was recorded many times. The rearrangement links TRBV27 to TRBJ2-1; 8 nucleotides align to TRBD2. Germline loops: CDR1 MNHEY, CDR2 SMNVEV (reference sequence). The CDR3 totals 15 residues. Trimming at V came to 6 bases and at J to 3 bases, leaving 7 bases not matched to a gene. CDR3 nucleotide sequence: TGTGCCAGCAGCCCTAGGAGCGGGGGCTACAATGAGCAGTTCTTC. It yields the protein CASSPRSGGYNEQFF.

In nucleotides, the CDR3 is TGTGCCAGCAGTTCATCGGGGGACAGGGTGGGGCTAGCGGGAGGCCAAGATACGCAGTATTTT. Its protein is CASSSSGDRVGLAGGQDTQYF. V is TRBV12-3 or TRBV12-4 and J is TRBJ2-3, with 11 positions matching TRBD2. The trim removed 4 bases at V and 5 bases at J, leaving 23 bases unmatched. This CDR3 has 21 residues.

The V and J genes are TRBV5-1 and TRBJ2-5; unclear D gene. CDR1 SGHRS and CDR2 YFSETQ come from the germline V gene. V lost 0 bases and J 0 bases, leaving 12 bases between the germline ends. The CDR3 totals 16 residues. The CDR3 nucleotides are TGCGCCAGCAGCTTGGGTACAGAACCCAACCAAGAGACCCAGTACTTC. Translated: CASSLGTEPNQETQYF.

In this sample, this clonotype turned up a few times. A read error may explain this, as a much larger clone is one base away. The rearrangement joins TRBV28 to TRBJ1-2, with 9 bases identical to TRBD1. V shed 5 bases, J shed 5 bases, and the junction held 12 bases outside the gene matches. CDR3 length: 16 amino acids. From germline, CDR1 is MDHEN and CDR2 SYDVKM. CDR3 DNA: TGTGCCAGCAGTCCTACCTCGACAGGGGGTCGATATGGCTACACCTTC. Residues: CASSPTSTGGRYGYTF.

The chain uses TRBV25-1 and TRBJ1-6, with 7 bases identical to TRBD1. Germline-derived CDR1 and CDR2 are MGHDK and SYGVNS. This CDR3 has 12 residues. V lost 6 bases and J lost 7; bases outside the gene matches: 0. In nucleotides, the CDR3 is TGTGCCAGCAGGACAGGGAATTCACCCCTCCACTTT. Translating it yields CASRTGNSPLHF.

This clonotype was detected a few times. The rearrangement links TRBV6-1 to TRBJ2-5, with D unresolved. Trimming took off 6 bases at V and 6 bases at J, with 17 bases between the two ends. The CDR3 extends over 14 amino acids. Germline values: CDR1 MNHNS, CDR2 SASEGT. Written as DNA, the CDR3 is TGTGCCAGCAGCCAAGGGTCGGGCGGAAAGACCCAGTACTTC. It translates to CASSQGSGGKTQYF.

This clonotype was counted only a few times. The gene calls are TRBV7-2 and TRBJ2-4; 9 bases fit TRBD1. This CDR3 comprises 17 residues. CDR1 is SGHTA, CDR2 FQGNSA, per germline. The trim removed 1 base at V and 1 base at J, leaving 5 bases unmatched. For the CDR3, the DNA is TGTGCCAGCAGCTTAGGTGGGACAGGGTTCGCCAAAAACATTCAGTACTTC. It codes for CASSLGGTGFAKNIQYF.

The chain joins TRBV18 to TRBJ2-5, with 10 bases matching TRBD1. The CDR3 is made up of 15 amino acids. Per the germline V gene, CDR1 is KGHSH and CDR2 is LQKENI. V was pared by 1 base and J by 2 bases, with 1 base of the junction left unmatched. This CDR3 reads CASSPRTGGQETQYF. DNA of the CDR3: TGTGCCAGCTCACCACGGACAGGGGGGCAAGAGACCCAGTACTTC.

This clonotype was seen many times. The genes are TRBV3-1 and TRBJ1-6; D is uncertain. Trimming removed 4 bases at V and 9 bases at J, with 7 bases between. This CDR3 spans 12 amino acids. CDR1 LGHDT and CDR2 YNNKEL come from the germline V gene (reference sequence). CDR3 residues: CASSLGFSPLHF. The CDR3, as DNA: TGTGCCAGCAGCCTGGGGTTTTCACCCCTCCACTTT. Together with reference TRBV3-1 and TRBJ1-6, the CDR3 gives the full variable domain: DTAVSQTPKYLVTQMGNDKSIKCEQNLGHDTMYWYKQDSKKFLKIMFSYNNKELIINETVPNRFSPKSPDKAHLNLHINSLELGDSAVYFCASSLGFSPLHFGNGTRLTVT.

This clonotype was found a few times. The chain employs TRBV29-1 and TRBJ2-5, with a possible D match to TRBD1 (5 bases). The CDR3 is 12 residues long. Trimming left V 3 bases short and J 5 bases short, with 10 bases between. Per germline, CDR1 SQVTM and CDR2 ANQGSEA. The CDR3 region has the DNA TGCAGCGTTGATCAGGGCACGGAGACCCAGTACTTC. Translation gives CSVDQGTETQYF.

This clonotype was seen ten or more times. The CDR3 nucleotides read TGCGCCAGCAGCCAAGCCGGGGACAGGGTTGGGCAGCCCCAGCATTTT. The encoded protein is CASSQAGDRVGQPQHF. This chain uses TRBV4-1 with TRBJ1-5, with TRBD1 identical over 9 bases. Germline assignment: CDR1 MGHRA and CDR2 YSYEKL. This CDR3 has 16 residues. The junction had 8 bases not matched to a gene; V was cut back by 1 base and J by 7 bases.

This clonotype was recorded many times. The genes are TRBV20-1 and TRBJ1-5; 7 bases agree with TRBD1. Germline CDR1 DFQATT, CDR2 SNEGSKA (reference sequence). This CDR3 comprises 15 residues. V was clipped by 4 bases and J by 2 bases; unmatched bases: 8. The CDR3 sequence: CSAILGGGGNQPQHF. Here the CDR3 DNA reads TGCAGTGCTATTCTAGGGGGCGGTGGCAATCAGCCCCAGCATTTT.

J is TRBJ2-1 and V is TRBV6-1; perhaps TRBD2 as D (6 bases). The CDR3 sequence is 10 residues long. V lost 6 bases, J lost 15 bases, and 12 bases lay in between. Germline CDR1 reads MNHNS; CDR2 reads SASEGT. This CDR3 reads CASREGRWFF. The CDR3 nucleotides are TGTGCCAGCAGGGAGGGAAGGTGGTTCTTC.

The chain couples TRBV28 to TRBJ1-4; 7 positions agree with TRBD1. The CDR3 is 15 residues long. Trimming cost V 6 bases and J 6 bases; bases outside gene matches: 10. Germline V CDR1 and CDR2: MDHEN, SYDVKM. In DNA, the CDR3 is TGTGCCAGCAGGGCAAACAGGGGAAGAGATGAAAAACTGTTTTTT. Its translation: CASRANRGRDEKLFF.